This T cell receptor (beta chain) derives from a study of T cell responses to AZD1222 COVID-19 vaccine. Whole-study findings and limits: CD4 TCRs linked to vaccination spanned spike, dominating at 160-218 and 743-854. In a largely white British group with more females than males, clonal diversity was possibly underestimated.

Germline V lookup: CDR1 SGHTA, CDR2 FQGNSA. V shed 5 bases and J shed 3 bases, with 15 bases lying between them. The CDR3 covers 15 residues. The table lists this clone with a count of one. Its antigen is unidentified. Method: immunoSEQ multiplex PCR; TCRdb's copy keeps in-frame clones and lacks some. The table shows more than 75,000 clones, with 85% to 90% occurring only once. Sequencing was performed on peripheral blood, taken on day 0 of AZD1222 vaccination. This chain uses TRBV7-2 with TRBJ2-3; no clear D. The sequence was collected from an adult in good health. CDR3 in amino acids: CASSGPLAITDTQYF. The CDR3 nucleotides read TGTGCCAGCAGCGGGCCCTTGGCGATAACAGATACGCAGTATTTT.